This record concerns one T cell receptor beta chain sequence. The sample originates from a study of technical replicates of blood from a handful of donors. Here immunoSEQ multiplex PCR was the method, and the copy in TCRdb shows in-frame clones only, minus some. The table has nearly 80,000 clones, 92% seen once. CDR1 and CDR2 from the germline V gene are SGHTA and FQGTGA. The CDR3 is made up of 15 amino acids. V was clipped by 5 bases and J by 4 bases; unmatched bases: 2. The source is a human donor in good health. The sequenced sample was T cells isolated from PBMCs. This chain links TRBV7-3 with TRBJ2-3; 14 bases match TRBD2. CDR3 nucleotide sequence: TGTGCCAGCAGCAAGGGACTAGCGGGAGCAGATACGCAGTATTTT. It encodes CASSKGLAGADTQYF.